This passage covers 22 T cell receptor beta chains from one sample sequenced in a study of T-cell memory formation after mild COVID-19. One entry per CDR3 protein results from TCRdb running MiXCR on the 5' RACE reads. The data contain roughly 110,000 distinct CDR3 sequences, approximately 15% of them seen just once; the ten biggest clones take up 35% to 40%. Material: PBMCs or a T cell subset sorted from them (not recorded which). The receptors here all came from a man between 18 and 35 years old who had mild COVID-19 (a few samples of this study predate the infection). Cell type and time point are not known.

V usage is TRBV4-1 and J usage is TRBJ2-2; D gene unclear. The CDR3 has 13 residues. Between the trimmed V and J ends, which lost 2 bases and 3 bases, there was a span of 4 bases. Germline CDR1 reads MGHRA; CDR2 reads YSYEKL. CDR3 sequence reads: CASSQIYTGELFF. The CDR3 coding sequence is TGCGCCAGCAGCCAAATCTACACCGGGGAGCTGTTTTTT.

CDR3 DNA: TGTGCCATCAGTGAGTCAGGAACCGGGGAGCTGTTTTTT. Amino acid sequence: CAISESGTGELFF. The chain combines TRBV10-3 with TRBJ2-2; D is ambiguous. In germline, CDR1 is ENHRY, CDR2 SYGVKD. V dropped 0 bases and J dropped 5 bases, with 4 bases sitting between them. The CDR3 is 13 residues long.

This clonotype was detected only a few times. The V and J genes are TRBV7-6 and TRBJ2-3; TRBD2 aligns across 7 bases. This CDR3 region has 15 residues. CDR1 and CDR2 (germline): SGHVS, FNYEAQ. V lost 5 bases to trimming and J lost 3 bases; unmatched junction nucleotides: 8. CDR3 region: CASSPAGERTDTQYF. The CDR3 DNA follows: TGTGCCAGCAGCCCTGCGGGGGAACGAACAGATACGCAGTATTTT.

J is TRBJ2-7 and V is TRBV20-1, with 9 bases matching TRBD1. Per the germline V gene, CDR1 is DFQATT and CDR2 is SNEGSKA (reference sequence). This CDR3 spans 16 amino acids. With 0 bases clipped from V and 0 bases from J, the junction kept 6 bases outside the gene matches. CDR3 amino acids: CSARDRSGQGSYEQYF. The DNA for the CDR3 is TGCAGTGCTAGAGATCGATCGGGACAGGGCTCCTACGAGCAGTACTTC.

The CDR3 DNA is TGCGCCAGCAGCCAAGTATGGACTCAAGAGACCCAGTACTTC. This translates into CASSQVWTQETQYF. The rearrangement links TRBV4-1 to TRBJ2-5; TRBD2 is a possible D gene (5 bases). The V gene's germline CDR1 is MGHRA and CDR2 YSYEKL. This CDR3 region has 14 residues. Trimming took off 1 base at V and 2 bases at J, with 8 bases between the two ends.

This clonotype occurred a few times. The J gene is TRBJ1-6, the V gene TRBV7-8; maybe TRBD1 (5 bases). Per germline, CDR1 SGHVS and CDR2 FQNEAQ. V lost 5 bases and J lost 3, with 17 bases in between. The CDR3 length is 17 residues. The CDR3 loop is CASSPRPGDRYNSPLHF. CDR3 bases: TGTGCCAGCAGCCCGAGGCCGGGGGACCGCTATAATTCACCCCTCCACTTT.

V is TRBV9 and J is TRBJ1-1; no clear D. The V gene's germline CDR1 is SGDLS and CDR2 YYNGEE. The V and J ends lost 4 bases and 1 base respectively, with 17 bases between them. This CDR3 is built from 16 residues. The CDR3: CASSTEGSLGNTEAFF. CDR3 nucleotides: TGTGCCAGCAGCACAGAGGGCTCCCTCGGGAACACTGAAGCTTTCTTT.

The J gene is TRBJ2-3, the V gene TRBV5-5; D remains unclear. From germline, CDR1 is SGHKS and CDR2 YYEKEE (reference sequence). V lost 2 bases, J lost 0 bases, and 4 bases lay in between. The CDR3 covers 13 residues. The CDR3, as DNA: TGTGCCAGCAGCTTTTTGAGCACAGATACGCAGTATTTT. It encodes CASSFLSTDTQYF. Based on the CDR3 plus reference TRBV5-5 and TRBJ2-3, the full variable domain is DAGVTQSPTHLIKTRGQQVTLRCSPISGHKSVSWYQQVLGQGPQFIFQYYEKEERGRGNFPDRFSARQFPNYSSELNVNALLLGDSALYLCASSFLSTDTQYFGPGTRLTVL.

This clonotype was counted only a few times. The chain recombines TRBV19 with TRBJ1-2; unclear D gene. Trimming cost V 3 bases and J 6 bases, with 20 bases left between them. The CDR3 spans 16 residues. Germline V gene lookup returns CDR1 LNHDA and CDR2 SQIVND (reference sequence). The CDR3 nucleotides read TGTGCCAGTAGTATTCTCGGAGGGCTCGTGGTTGATGGCTACACCTTC. Translated: CASSILGGLVVDGYTF.

This clonotype turned up a few times. V usage is TRBV15 and J usage is TRBJ2-3; 7 positions agree with TRBD2. The CDR3 runs 17 residues. The ends lost 2 bases at V and 0 bases at J; junction bases unmatched: 8. CDR1 is LNHNV, CDR2 YYDKDF, per germline (reference sequence). The CDR3 loop is CATSRLRSGFSTDTQYF. For the CDR3, the DNA is TGTGCCACCAGCAGACTCCGTAGCGGGTTTAGCACAGATACGCAGTATTTT.

This clonotype was seen many times. This chain links TRBV7-4 with TRBJ1-1, with D unclear. Germline V gives CDR1 SGHVT, CDR2 SQSDAQ. The CDR3 extends over 11 amino acids. V was shortened by 7 bases and J by 11 bases, with 14 bases between the two germline ends. The CDR3 nucleotides read TGTGCCAGCACCACCCTCTCGGGGGCTTTCTTT. Protein: CASTTLSGAFF. Drawing the rest from reference TRBV7-4 and TRBJ1-1, the complete variable domain is GAGVSQSPRYKVAKRGRDVALRCDSISGHVTLYWYRQTLGQGSEVLTYSQSDAQRDKSGRPSGRFSAERPERSVSTLKIQRTEQGDSAVYLCASTTLSGAFFGQGTRLTVV.

This clonotype has just a few counts. V usage is TRBV20-1 and J usage is TRBJ2-7; weak D call: TRBD2 (7 bases). The CDR3 has 14 amino acids. Trimming removed 2 bases from V and 7 bases from J, with 18 bases in between. CDR1 and CDR2 from the germline V gene are DFQATT and SNEGSKA (reference sequence). CDR3 amino acids: CSARTRGAGWEQYF. For the CDR3, the DNA is TGCAGTGCTAGAACCCGGGGGGCCGGTTGGGAGCAGTACTTC.

The chain recombines TRBV27 with TRBJ2-3, with TRBD1 matching over 8 bases. The V gene's germline CDR1 is MNHEY and CDR2 SMNVEV (reference sequence). This CDR3 region has 14 residues. V shed 6 bases, J shed 7 bases, and the junction held 9 bases outside the gene matches. The chain's CDR3 is CASRKQGGIHTQYF. The CDR3 bases are TGTGCCAGCAGGAAACAGGGGGGCATACATACGCAGTATTTT.

The chain uses TRBV7-9 and TRBJ2-7, with D perhaps matching TRBD1 (6 bases). Germline assignment: CDR1 SEHNR and CDR2 FQNEAQ (reference sequence). This CDR3 contains 15 residues. V lost 1 base and J lost 3, with 13 bases in between. The CDR3 DNA is TGTGCCAGCAGCTTAGATAGACAGGCGTTCTACGAGCAGTACGTC. This codes for CASSLDRQAFYEQYV.

The chain couples TRBV27 to TRBJ2-7, with a tentative D call TRBD2 (6 bases). Germline V CDR1 and CDR2: MNHEY, SMNVEV (reference sequence). The ends were cut back, 6 bases at V and 2 bases at J, with 17 bases in the middle. The length of the CDR3 is 15 residues. Here the CDR3 DNA reads TGTGCCAGCAGCCCTGGAGGGGTTGGGGCCTACGAGCAGTACGTC. Protein: CASSPGGVGAYEQYV.

This clonotype was seen repeatedly, ten times or more. This chain links TRBV7-2 with TRBJ2-1; 7 bases fit TRBD2. The CDR3 runs to 16 residues. Germline CDR1 SGHTA, CDR2 FQGNSA. The V gene end was trimmed by 2 bases and the J gene end by 4 bases; junction bases not matched to a gene: 8. The CDR3 DNA is TGTGCCAGCAGCTTACCGGGGACTATCAAATACAATGAGCAGTTCTTC. Translated, it gives CASSLPGTIKYNEQFF. Filled out from reference TRBV7-2 and TRBJ2-1, the complete variable domain reads GAGVSQSPSNKVTEKGKDVELRCDPISGHTALYWYRQSLGQGLEFLIYFQGNSAPDKSGLPSDRFSAERTGGSVSTLTIQRTQQEDSAVYLCASSLPGTIKYNEQFFGPGTRLTVL.

The V gene is TRBV5-6, the J gene TRBJ2-2; perhaps TRBD1 as D (6 bases). Germline-derived CDR1 and CDR2 are SGHDT and YYEEEE. This CDR3 is 14 amino acids long. V lost 4 bases to trimming and J lost 5 bases, with 12 bases between them. CDR3: CASSPRTETGELFF. CDR3 bases: TGTGCCAGCAGCCCGCGGACAGAAACCGGGGAGCTGTTTTTT. Full variable domain (missing parts from reference TRBV5-6 and TRBJ2-2): DAGVTQSPTHLIKTRGQQVTLRCSPKSGHDTVSWYQQALGQGPQFIFQYYEEEERQRGNFPDRFSGHQFPNYSSELNVNALLLGDSALYLCASSPRTETGELFFGEGSRLTVL.

This clonotype has more than one count but fewer than ten. This rearrangement joins TRBV9 to TRBJ1-1; TRBD1 is a possible D gene (5 bases). CDR1 is SGDLS, CDR2 YYNGEE, per germline. CDR3 length: 15 amino acids. The ends were cut back, 4 bases at V and 4 bases at J, with 17 bases in the middle. For the CDR3, the DNA is TGTGCCAGCAGCCCCCCCGCCGGGGCGAGCACTGAAGCTTTCTTT. It specifies CASSPPAGASTEAFF. The full variable domain, with the rest looked up from reference TRBV9 and TRBJ1-1, is DSGVTQTPKHLITATGQRVTLRCSPRSGDLSVYWYQQSLDQGLQFLIQYYNGEERAKGNILERFSAQQFPDLHSELNLSSLELGDSALYFCASSPPAGASTEAFFGQGTRLTVV.

In its sample, this clonotype was seen a few times. The genes are TRBV12-5 and TRBJ2-7; 7 bases are a match to TRBD2. V shed 4 bases, J shed 0 bases, and the junction held 6 bases outside the gene matches. The CDR3 contains 15 residues. Germline CDR1 reads LGHNT; CDR2 reads FRNRAP. DNA for the CDR3: TGTGCTAGTGGTTGGGGGGAGGGTGGCTCCTACGAGCAGTACTTC. Amino acids: CASGWGEGGSYEQYF.

This clonotype was detected only a few times. The CDR3 region is CASSSGGQGADYGYTF. The CDR3 DNA follows: TGCGCCAGCAGCTCGGGTGGACAGGGGGCAGACTATGGCTACACCTTC. The V call is TRBV5-1, the J call TRBJ1-2; 11 nucleotides line up with TRBD1. The length of the CDR3 is 16 residues. The trim removed 3 bases at V and 3 bases at J, leaving 7 bases unmatched. The germline V gene has CDR1 SGHRS and CDR2 YFSETQ.

The rearrangement links TRBV19 to TRBJ2-3; 11 positions agree with TRBD2. The CDR3 is 15 residues long. Per germline, CDR1 LNHDA and CDR2 SQIVND (reference sequence). V shed 6 bases, J shed 5 bases, and the junction held 7 bases outside the gene matches. In DNA, the CDR3 is TGTGCCAGTAGGCCGGGACTAGCGGTAAAAGATACGCAGTATTTT. Translating it yields CASRPGLAVKDTQYF.

The chain employs TRBV5-1 and TRBJ2-1, with D unclear. V was clipped by 1 base and J by 5 bases, with 7 bases between them. The CDR3 totals 13 residues. Germline V gives CDR1 SGHRS, CDR2 YFSETQ. CDR3 residues: CASSLWPNNEQFF. CDR3 DNA: TGCGCCAGCAGCTTGTGGCCTAACAATGAGCAGTTCTTC.